This T cell receptor (beta chain) derives from a study of neurological immune-mediated disorders. The wider study: Secondary progressive disease was present in 3, and relapsing-remitting disease in around 31, of the approximately 35 multiple sclerosis patients. General study findings and limits: The absence of shared CDR3 amino acid sequences among expanded clones across subjects suggests private repertoires in all groups. The multiple sclerosis repertoire cluster was not associated with any clinical or MRI feature, with the authors stating that larger cohorts are needed.

The cDNA came from 5'RACE with 10-nucleotide random UMIs. Each CDR3 protein gets one entry after TCRdb re-called the 5' RACE reads with MiXCR. The sample lists roughly 65,000 distinct CDR3 sequences, 3.5% to 5% seen once, with under 3% in the top ten. The CDR3 totals 14 residues. Deletions cut 4 bases from V and 8 bases from J, with 17 bases between. Germline lookup yields CDR1 SGHRS and CDR2 YFSETQ. A few counts support this clonotype. What it binds is not known. The TCR comes from a man in his forties or fifties with multiple sclerosis. Sample: PBMCs. The chain carries TRBV5-1 and TRBJ2-3; TRBD2 might be the D (5 bases). The CDR3 reads CASSAEELASTQYF. In nucleotides, the CDR3 is TGCGCCAGCAGCGCGGAAGAGCTAGCAAGTACGCAGTATTTT.